A single sample gave rise to the 21 T cell receptor beta chains below, sequenced in a study of graft-versus-host responses after intestinal transplantation. Only in-frame clones appear in the TCRdb table, and some are missing; sequencing was by immunoSEQ multiplex PCR. Of 23,000 or so clones listed, 25% to 35% are singletons. The culture paired some 200,000 irradiated violet-dye-labeled stimulators with some 200,000 CFSE-labeled responders. The sequencing here drew on alloreactive CD8+ T cells from a mixed lymphocyte reaction culture, taken before intestinal transplant. The subset is: CFSE-low proliferating T cells sorted from approximately six-day pre-transplant mixed lymphocyte reaction (GvH or HvG direction). The receptor source for this set is a human patient who received an intestinal transplant.

The chain couples TRBV7-7 to TRBJ2-1; D gene unclear. This CDR3 has 14 amino acids. Trimming cost V 4 bases and J 4 bases, with 11 bases left between them. Germline values: CDR1 SSHAT, CDR2 FNYEAQ (reference sequence). The CDR3 spells CASSYGSYYNEQFF. CDR3 nucleotide sequence: TGTGCCAGCAGCTACGGCAGCTATTACAATGAGCAGTTCTTC.

The chain recombines TRBV4-2 with TRBJ2-2, with TRBD2 identical over 9 bases. Germline V CDR1 and CDR2: LGHNA, YNFKEQ. This CDR3 has 15 amino acids. Trimming took 5 bases from V and 5 from J; bases not matched to a gene: 6. The CDR3 DNA sequence: TGTGCCAGCAGCTTGGTGGCGGGAGGGACCGGGGAGCTGTTTTTT. It translates to CASSLVAGGTGELFF.

The chain employs TRBV7-9 and TRBJ2-7; 8 bases map to TRBD2. V shed 5 bases, J shed 8 bases, and the junction held 8 bases outside the gene matches. Germline-derived CDR1 and CDR2 are SEHNR and FQNEAQ (reference sequence). The CDR3 runs 13 residues. CDR3 in amino acids: CASSPVAGGQQYF. The CDR3 region has the DNA TGTGCCAGCAGCCCTGTCGCGGGGGGCCAGCAGTACTTC.

The sample holds a few counts of this clone. At one boundary the junction diverges from the germline segment, which might be a read error. The rearrangement uses TRBV5-4 and TRBJ1-2; D may be TRBD1 (5 bases). The CDR3 is 15 amino acids. CDR1 and CDR2 from the germline V gene are SGHNT and YYREEE (reference sequence). The CDR3, as DNA: TGTTCCAGCATCAGAGTGACAGACCAAGGAAATGGCTACACCTTC. Its protein is CSSIRVTDQGNGYTF.

This clone has only a few counts. V usage is TRBV7-9 and J usage is TRBJ2-7; possible D gene TRBD2, 5 bases. V lost 7 bases to trimming and J lost 2 bases, with 18 bases between them. Germline V lookup: CDR1 SEHNR, CDR2 FQNEAQ (reference sequence). The CDR3 has 15 residues. CDR3 amino acids: CASTGGYDPAYEQYF. In nucleotides, the CDR3 is TGTGCCAGCACCGGAGGCTACGACCCCGCCTACGAGCAGTACTTC. The whole variable domain, filled in from reference TRBV7-9 and TRBJ2-7, reads DTGVSQNPRHKITKRGQNVTFRCDPISEHNRLYWYRQTLGQGPEFLTYFQNEAQLEKSRLLSDRFSAERPKGSFSTLEIQRTEQGDSAMYLCASTGGYDPAYEQYFGPGTRLTVT.

Only a few counts were recorded for this clone. The J gene is TRBJ2-7, the V gene TRBV6-5; possible D gene TRBD2, 6 bases. V was trimmed by 3 bases and J by 5 bases, leaving 8 bases between them. The CDR3 covers 12 residues. CDR1 is MNHEY and CDR2 is SVGAGI in the germline V gene. The CDR3 region has the DNA TGTGCCAGCAGTTATGGAGGGAACGAGCAGTACTTC. Protein: CASSYGGNEQYF.

In its sample, this clone was seen a few times. The chain has TRBV9 and TRBJ2-7, with TRBD2 as a possible D gene (6 bases). This CDR3 contains 16 residues. Deletions cut 4 bases from V and 0 bases from J, with 17 bases between. CDR1 is SGDLS and CDR2 is YYNGEE in the germline V gene. The CDR3 region has the DNA TGTGCCAGCAGCCCTCTTGGCGGGGTACTCTCCTACGAGCAGTACTTC. Translating it yields CASSPLGGVLSYEQYF.

The V call is TRBV15, the J call TRBJ1-1; D remains ambiguous. CDR1 LNHNV and CDR2 YYDKDF come from the germline V gene (reference sequence). The ends were cut back, 0 bases at V and 4 bases at J, with 12 bases in the middle. The CDR3 runs to 15 residues. CDR3 sequence reads: CATSRDYSKATEAFF. The DNA of the CDR3 is TGTGCCACCAGCAGAGATTACAGCAAGGCCACTGAAGCTTTCTTT.

This clone has just a few counts. This rearrangement joins TRBV10-3 to TRBJ2-3, with D tentatively TRBD2 (6 bases). The CDR3 is 14 residues long. The germline V and J ends were trimmed by 5 bases and 2 bases, with 11 bases remaining between them. Germline V CDR1 and CDR2: ENHRY, SYGVKD. The DNA of the CDR3 is TGTGCCATCAGTTGGGGACTGATCACAGATACGCAGTATTTT. This encodes CAISWGLITDTQYF.

This clone was picked up a small number of times. The gene calls are TRBV4-3 and TRBJ1-1; D ambiguous. V was pared by 4 bases and J by 0 bases, with 6 bases between. The CDR3 contains 13 residues. Germline CDR1 is LGHNA and CDR2 is YSLEER. The CDR3 DNA reads as TGCGCCAGCAGCCTCTGGGTGAACACTGAAGCTTTCTTT. Encoded protein: CASSLWVNTEAFF.

By proportion, this clone is medium-sized. The chain joins TRBV19 to TRBJ2-7; tentative D call: TRBD2 (6 bases). Germline V gene data show CDR1 as LNHDA and CDR2 as SQIVND (reference sequence). This CDR3 region has 14 residues. The V and J ends lost 3 bases and 4 bases respectively, with 13 bases between them. The CDR3 here is CASSISAGRYEQYF. CDR3 sequence (DNA): TGTGCCAGTAGTATTTCAGCGGGTCGATACGAGCAGTACTTC.

CDR3 in amino acids: CASSQDSGFGVHTQYF. CDR3 coding DNA: TGCGCCAGCAGCCAAGATTCGGGGTTCGGGGTACATACGCAGTATTTT. The chain joins TRBV4-3 to TRBJ2-3; D might be TRBD2 (5 bases). The CDR3 totals 16 residues. Trimming left V 0 bases short and J 7 bases short, with 17 bases between. Germline CDR1 LGHNA, CDR2 YSLEER.

This chain uses TRBV6-1 with TRBJ2-7, with TRBD2 as a possible D gene (5 bases). CDR3 length: 13 residues. CDR1 is MNHNS and CDR2 is SASEGT in the germline V gene. Trimming removed 5 bases from V and 6 bases from J, with 14 bases in between. The CDR3 nucleotides are TGTGCCAGCAGTTTCTACGGACGGGGCGAGCAGTACTTC. It encodes CASSFYGRGEQYF.

By frequency in the sample, this clone is medium-sized (0.01 to 0.1%). V and J are TRBV10-3 and TRBJ1-2; the match to TRBD1 covers 7 bases. V gave up 6 bases and J gave up 7 bases; unmatched junction bases: 17. The CDR3 loop spans 16 amino acids. Germline CDR1 reads ENHRY; CDR2 reads SYGVKD. CDR3 coding DNA: TGTGCCATCAGCGACCCCCCCACAGGGGCCGGGCGTGGCTACACCTTC. The encoded protein is CAISDPPTGAGRGYTF.

V and J are TRBV6-5 and TRBJ2-1; D gene uncertain. The CDR3 extends over 14 amino acids. Trimming stripped 0 bases from V and 4 bases from J, with 7 bases between. From germline, CDR1 is MNHEY and CDR2 SVGAGI. In nucleotides, the CDR3 is TGTGCCAGCAGTTACTCGGGCTCATACAATGAGCAGTTCTTC. It specifies CASSYSGSYNEQFF.

V usage is TRBV6-5 and J usage is TRBJ2-3, with 7 bases matching TRBD2. Trimming took 6 bases from V and 6 from J; bases not matched to a gene: 3. Germline lookup yields CDR1 MNHEY and CDR2 SVGAGI. There are 12 residues in the CDR3. CDR3 bases: TGTGCCAGCAGAGACGGGGGGGATACGCAGTATTTT. Protein product: CASRDGGDTQYF.

This clone was picked up a small number of times. The chain joins TRBV23-1 to TRBJ2-7, with D possibly called TRBD1 or TRBD2 (5 bases each). TRBV23-1 is an ORF, and what it does is uncertain. CDR3 size: 15 residues. Deletions cut 0 bases from V and 0 bases from J, with 9 bases between. The CDR3 DNA reads TGCGCCAGCAGTCAATCGGGGACGAACTCCTACGAGCAGTACTTC. Protein product: CASSQSGTNSYEQYF.

This chain connects TRBV21-1 to TRBJ2-5. TRBV21-1 is listed as a pseudogene. The CDR3 loop spans 11 amino acids. The CDR3 here is CASSNPSRMYF. The CDR3 coding sequence is TGTGCCAGCAGCAACCCCTCCCGGATGTACTTC.

This rearrangement joins TRBV6-5 to TRBJ1-5, with D maybe TRBD1 (6 bases). This CDR3 is built from 14 residues. Germline V CDR1 and CDR2: MNHEY, SVGAGI. V shed 7 bases and J shed 4 bases, with 14 bases lying between them. CDR3 DNA sequence: TGTGCCAGCACCAACGGGGGGGCTAATCAGCCCCAGCATTTT. This sequence encodes CASTNGGANQPQHF.

In DNA form, the CDR3 reads TGTGCCAGCAGCTTGGGAGGGTACACCGGGGAGCTGTTTTTT. It specifies CASSLGGYTGELFF. The V and J genes are TRBV7-9 and TRBJ2-2; 7 nucleotides line up with TRBD2. The CDR3 runs to 14 residues. Germline lookup yields CDR1 SEHNR and CDR2 FQNEAQ (reference sequence). V trimming: 3 bases; J trimming: 3 bases; junction bases outside the gene matches: 1.

V and J are TRBV27 and TRBJ2-7; 16 bases are a match to TRBD2. This CDR3 comprises 16 residues. The germline gives CDR1 MNHEY, CDR2 SMNVEV (reference sequence). V was clipped by 8 bases and J by 6 bases; unmatched bases: 10. CDR3 sequence reads: CASCWGTSGGVREQYF. For the CDR3, the DNA is TGTGCCAGCTGTTGGGGGACTAGCGGGGGGGTGCGCGAGCAGTACTTC.